The source of this TCR beta chain is a study of human T cells and chemical hapten exposure. MiXCR was run by TCRdb on the RACE reads, yielding one entry per CDR3 protein. The sample has about 30,000 distinct CDR3 sequences; roughly 5.4% are singletons. The CDR3 runs to 12 residues. Germline-derived CDR1 and CDR2 are KGHSH and LQKENI. Trimming removed 6 bases from V and 9 bases from J; junction bases left unmatched: 4. Time point here: healthy volunteer bleed at 6 weeks. The authors extracted total RNA from unfractionated whole blood. The gene calls are TRBV18 and TRBJ2-3; 9 positions match TRBD1. The specimen was whole blood. The sequence derives from a human donor in good health. Some clones in this sample may be carry-over from other donors' samples. The CDR3 DNA sequence: TGTGCCAGCTCGCTAGGACAGGGGACGCAGTATTTT. Translating it yields CASSLGQGTQYF.